This T cell receptor beta chain was identified in a study of control samples from healthy donors and cancer patients. This table comes from immunoSEQ multiplex PCR, and its TCRdb copy is limited to in-frame clones, with some not included. The sample has more than 45,000 clones, under 95% seen once; the top ten hold 0.91%. Germline CDR1 and CDR2: MNHNS and SASEGT. Trimming cost V 3 bases and J 8 bases; bases outside gene matches: 11. The CDR3 totals 15 residues. The chain joins TRBV6-1 to TRBJ1-2; the match to TRBD1 covers 8 bases. The specimen was PBMCs. This receptor was taken from a man between 25 and 39 years old with colorectal cancer. CDR3 sequence reads: CASSDPTGGVDGYTF. In nucleotides, the CDR3 is TGTGCCAGCAGTGATCCCACAGGGGGTGTGGACGGCTACACCTTC.